The rows below give T cell receptor beta chains drawn from one sample of a study of tumor-infiltrating lymphocytes in localized non-small cell lung cancer. Only in-frame clones appear in the TCRdb table, and some are missing; sequencing was by immunoSEQ multiplex PCR. Of some 13,000 clones detected, around four fifths appear once; the ten largest clones hold roughly an eighth. Sequences were obtained from uninvolved lung tissue not adjacent to the tumor. The receptors here all came from a human donor with non-small cell lung cancer. CDR3s include the opening cysteine and the closing phenylalanine or tryptophan. A D gene is named only where the DNA matches it firmly. Clone size is not always given. Where it is, it says once, few, many or a class for expanded clones.

v_call,d_call,j_call,cdr3_length,clone_size,cdr3_aa,cdr3_nt
TRBV5-1,-,TRBJ2-7,11,few,CASRSEYEQYF,TGCGCCAGCAGATCCGAATACGAGCAGTACTTC
TRBV11-3,-,TRBJ1-1,14,few,CASSGGTGYTEAFF,TGTGCCAGCAGCGGGGGCACAGGCTACACTGAAGCTTTCTTT
TRBV2,-,TRBJ2-6,15,once,CASSGWGGGANVLTF,TGTGCCAGCAGTGGATGGGGAGGTGGGGCCAACGTCCTGACTTTC
TRBV2,-,TRBJ1-3,13,few,CASSVMGGNTIYF,TGTGCCAGCAGTGTTATGGGAGGAAACACCATATATTTT
TRBV27,TRBD1,TRBJ1-2,16,once,CASSPAPGQGIYGYTF,TGTGCCAGCAGTCCCGCCCCGGGACAGGGAATCTATGGCTACACCTTC
TRBV9,-,TRBJ2-5,14,-,CASSVRGGGETQYF,TGTGCCAGCAGCGTACGGGGTGGGGGAGAGACCCAGTACTTC
TRBV6-5,-,TRBJ2-2,14,-,CASSYLVDTGELFF,TGTGCCAGCAGTTATCTAGTAGACACCGGGGAGCTGTTTTTT
TRBV5-1,-,TRBJ2-6,16,-,CASSFGASSGANVLTF,TGCGCCAGCAGTTTTGGTGCCTCCTCTGGGGCCAACGTCCTGACTTTC
TRBV5-1,-,TRBJ2-5,14,-,CASSFGWPEETQYF,TGCGCCAGCAGCTTCGGTTGGCCCGAAGAGACCCAGTACTTC
TRBV29-1,-,TRBJ2-1,14,-,CSVLGSPLLDEQFF,TGCAGCGTTCTGGGCAGTCCTTTGTTGGATGAGCAGTTCTTC
TRBV7-7,TRBD1,TRBJ2-5,14,-,CASSARQGEETQYF,TGTGCTAGCAGCGCGAGACAGGGAGAAGAGACCCAGTACTTC
TRBV14,-,TRBJ2-1,11,once,CASSQDWREFF,TGTGCCAGCAGCCAGGACTGGAGGGAGTTCTTC
TRBV4-3,-,TRBJ1-2,13,-,CASSQSGIYGYTF,TGCGCCAGCAGCCAATCCGGGATTTACGGCTACACCTTC
TRBV11-2,-,TRBJ1-2,14,-,CASSPGVGNYGYTF,TGTGCCAGCAGCCCAGGAGTGGGGAACTATGGCTACACCTTC
TRBV7-9,-,TRBJ2-7,16,few,CASSLEGSARPYEQYF,TGTGCCAGCAGCTTAGAGGGGTCAGCCCGACCCTACGAGCAGTACTTC
TRBV11-3,TRBD1,TRBJ1-2,14,-,CASSQGTANYGYTF,TGTGCCAGCAGCCAAGGGACAGCTAACTATGGCTACACCTTC
TRBV27,-,TRBJ2-5,13,-,CASSPAVQETQYF,TGTGCCAGCAGCCCAGCGGTTCAAGAGACCCAGTACTTC
TRBV2,-,TRBJ2-2,13,-,CASSDGFTGELFF,TGTGCCAGCAGTGACGGGTTTACCGGGGAGCTGTTTTTT
TRBV11-3,-,TRBJ2-1,14,-,CASSLRDRGNEQFF,TGTGCCAGCAGCCTCCGGGACCGAGGCAATGAGCAGTTCTTC
TRBV18,-,TRBJ1-2,14,-,CASSPPTESYGYTF,TGTGCCAGCTCACCACCGACAGAGTCCTATGGCTACACCTTC
TRBV5-1,-,TRBJ2-3,16,-,CASSSGVTTPSDTQYF,TGCGCCAGCAGTTCGGGGGTAACAACCCCTTCAGATACGCAGTATTTT
TRBV29-1,-,TRBJ1-5,13,-,CSVVTNWGQPQHF,TGCAGCGTTGTTACAAATTGGGGTCAGCCCCAGCATTTT